The T cell receptor (beta chain) under discussion was sequenced for a study of T cell repertoires in cytomegalovirus infection. Turning to the study itself: HLA-B-restricted CMV epitopes that are well studied were used alongside recently identified HLA-C-restricted ones. Findings and limits, study-wide: Ex vivo, HLA-C-restricted CMV-specific TCR beta clonotypes prevailed over the rest of the response.

TCRdb passed the reads through MiXCR, listing each CDR3 protein once. The data hold 650,000 to 900,000 distinct CDR3 sequences, with roughly 28% observed a single time. As for this clonotype: What it binds is not known.

This material consisted of cultured CD8+ T cells from PBMCs, taken from culture after CMV antigen stimulation. This sequence originates from a human donor in good health (CMV status not recorded). Some clones in this sample may be carry-over from other donors' samples.

The CDR3 bases are TGTGCCATCAGTGAAGGCGGCGGCGGGGAGCTGTTTTTT. Protein sequence: CAISEGGGGELFF. V usage is TRBV10-3 and J usage is TRBJ2-2; the D is unclear. The CDR3 has 13 amino acids. V was cut by 3 bases and J by 7 bases, with 9 bases left in between. CDR1 is ENHRY, CDR2 SYGVKD, per germline.